These 28 T cell receptor beta chains share one sample of origin, sequenced in a study of neurological immune-mediated disorders (dated by TCRdb to between 2018 and 2021). The library was made by 5' RACE. The sample was run on an Illumina HiSeq 2500. TCRdb cleaned the public reads at Q25 with fastp, built clones with MiXCR and kept in-frame beta chains. Identical CDR3 protein sequences are pooled into one entry, listed with their most common genes and DNA. Counted in this sample were about 55,000 distinct CDR3 sequences; about 4% of them appeared once. The ten largest clones take up about 2% of the sample. The sequenced sample consisted of CD4+ T cells from blood. The receptors stem from a woman between 35 and 50 years old with multiple sclerosis.

Many counts were recorded for this clonotype. CDR3 loop: CASTRSTGYEQYF. DNA of the CDR3: TGCGCCAGCACCCGTTCAACAGGGTACGAGCAGTACTTC. The J gene is TRBJ2-7, the V gene TRBV5-1; D might be TRBD1 (6 bases). Germline lookup yields CDR1 SGHRS and CDR2 YFSETQ. CDR3 length: 13 residues. Trimming cost V 6 bases and J 4 bases, with 14 bases left between them. The variable domain in full, completed from reference TRBV5-1 and TRBJ2-7, reads KAGVTQTPRYLIKTRGQQVTLSCSPISGHRSVSWYQQTPGQGLQFLFEYFSETQRNKGNFPGRFSGRQFSNSRSEMNVSTLELGDSALYLCASTRSTGYEQYFGPGTRLTVT.

This clonotype turned up a few times. The chain joins TRBV11-3 to TRBJ2-1; D assignment may be TRBD1 or TRBD2 (5 bases each). Trimming removed 1 base from V and 9 bases from J, with 7 bases in between. The CDR3 is 12 amino acids. CDR1 is SGHNT, CDR2 YENEEA, per germline. The DNA for the CDR3 is TGTGCCAGCAGCTTAGCTGGGGGTGAGCAGTTCTTC. Protein product: CASSLAGGEQFF.

This clonotype occurred many times. The rearrangement joins TRBV5-1 to TRBJ2-5, with TRBD1 matching over 11 bases. V dropped 0 bases and J dropped 4; count of bases not matched to a gene: 5. Germline CDR1 SGHRS, CDR2 YFSETQ. The CDR3 loop spans 16 amino acids. Here the CDR3 DNA reads TGCGCCAGCAGCTTGGCAGTCGGGACAGGGGGAGAGACCCAGTACTTC. It is translated as CASSLAVGTGGETQYF.

This clonotype has at least ten counts. This sequence joins TRBV20-1 and TRBJ2-1; either TRBD1 or TRBD2 may supply D (5 bases each). V shed 6 bases and J shed 12 bases, with 15 bases lying between them. Germline V lookup: CDR1 DFQATT, CDR2 SNEGSKA (reference sequence). This CDR3 is built from 11 residues. The CDR3 DNA reads TGCAGTGCCGCCGTGGGGGAGAGGCAGTTCTTC. Its translation: CSAAVGERQFF.

This clonotype was seen many times. The chain uses TRBV19 and TRBJ1-1; tentative D call: TRBD1 (5 bases). Trimming removed 4 bases from V and 3 bases from J, with 12 bases in between. The CDR3 length is 14 residues. Germline CDR1 and CDR2: LNHDA and SQIVND (reference sequence). The CDR3 region has the DNA TGTGCCAGTAGTAAGAGGGGTTGGGACACTGAAGCTTTCTTT. Amino acids: CASSKRGWDTEAFF.

CDR3 nucleotides: TGTGCCAGCAGCCCTCTAGGAGATACGCAGTATTTT. It is translated as CASSPLGDTQYF. The chain carries TRBV6-2 or TRBV6-3 and TRBJ2-3; D not certain. V shed 6 bases and J shed 5 bases, with 9 bases lying between them. Germline loops: CDR1 MNHEY, CDR2 SVGEGT. CDR3 size: 12 residues.

This clonotype was counted ten times or more. J is TRBJ1-1 and V is TRBV6-1, with TRBD1 identical over 7 bases. There are 12 residues in the CDR3. V lost 5 bases and J lost 8; bases outside the gene matches: 5. CDR1 and CDR2 from the germline V gene are MNHNS and SASEGT. The CDR3 DNA sequence: TGTGCCAGCAGTCTCAAGGACAGGGAAGCTTTCTTT. The encoded protein is CASSLKDREAFF.

This clonotype is labeled medium-sized. The chain uses TRBV20-1 and TRBJ2-1; D is undetermined. Germline CDR1 DFQATT, CDR2 SNEGSKA (reference sequence). The CDR3 runs to 13 residues. Trimming took 0 bases from V and 5 from J, leaving 8 bases between them. The CDR3 DNA sequence: TGCAGTGCTAGAGATCCTTTAAACAATGAGCAGTTCTTC. Amino acids: CSARDPLNNEQFF.

Many counts were recorded for this clonotype. The rearrangement links TRBV10-3 to TRBJ2-5; either TRBD1 or TRBD2 may supply D (5 bases each). The V end lost 0 bases, the J end lost 5 bases, and 10 bases lay between the germline ends. This CDR3 has 14 amino acids. The V gene's germline CDR1 is ENHRY and CDR2 SYGVKD. CDR3 sequence: CAISESVGEETQYF. As DNA, the CDR3 is TGTGCCATCAGTGAGTCGGTAGGGGAGGAGACCCAGTACTTC.

In this sample, this clonotype turned up many times. The genes are TRBV14 and TRBJ2-1, with 15 nucleotides matching TRBD2. Germline loops: CDR1 SGHDN, CDR2 FVKESK. The ends lost 1 base at V and 3 bases at J; junction bases unmatched: 16. CDR3 size: 22 residues. The CDR3 region has the DNA TGTGCCAGCAGCCAAGGAAGATCCAGAGGGACTAGCGGGGGGAAAGTCTACAATGAGCAGTTCTTC. It translates to CASSQGRSRGTSGGKVYNEQFF.

This clonotype was detected many times. The rearrangement uses TRBV12-3 or TRBV12-4 and TRBJ2-7, with TRBD1 identical over 7 bases. V shed 6 bases, J shed 4 bases, and the junction held 6 bases outside the gene matches. CDR3 length: 13 residues. CDR3 sequence (DNA): TGTGCCAGCAGCCGCAACAGGGGATACGAGCAGTACTTC. Amino acid sequence: CASSRNRGYEQYF.

This clonotype came up many times. The J gene is TRBJ2-1, the V gene TRBV6-5; 7 positions agree with TRBD1. The V and J ends lost 5 bases and 3 bases, in that order; junction bases with no gene match: 4. CDR3 length: 14 amino acids. Germline CDR1 reads MNHEY; CDR2 reads SVGAGI. The CDR3 sequence is CASSMGTVYNEQFF. CDR3 nucleotides: TGTGCCAGCAGTATGGGGACAGTCTACAATGAGCAGTTCTTC.

On this clonotype itself: Because the CDR3's place on the DNA is in doubt, the DNA is left out and the CDR3 is given as listed by TCRdb. CDR3 protein: CASSFYICSARLATYEQYF. V usage is TRBV5-5 and J usage is TRBJ2-7; the table's D gene call, TRBD2, was not cross checked with the DNA. Ends included, the CDR3 has 19 residues. In germline, CDR1 is SGHKS, CDR2 YYEKEE (reference sequence).

This clonotype has at least ten counts. The genes are TRBV10-3 and TRBJ1-5; D gene unclear. Germline assignment: CDR1 ENHRY and CDR2 SYGVKD. The CDR3 has 13 residues. V was cut by 5 bases and J by 0 bases, with 5 bases left in between. CDR3 protein: CAISRDSNQPQHF. The CDR3, as DNA: TGTGCCATCAGTCGAGATAGCAATCAGCCCCAGCATTTT.

This clonotype was observed many times. The CDR3 DNA is TGCGCCAGCCGATCCCTCGTCGGAGGGTTTTTGAACACTGAAGCTTTCTTT. It encodes CASRSLVGGFLNTEAFF. The chain uses TRBV5-1 and TRBJ1-1; D gene uncertain. CDR1 SGHRS and CDR2 YFSETQ come from the germline V gene. V gave up 7 bases and J gave up 0 bases, with 22 bases separating them. The CDR3 is 17 residues long.

This clonotype was recorded at least ten times. This may be a read error: a much more frequent sequence differs by one nucleotide. The rearrangement joins TRBV20-1 to TRBJ1-5, with D maybe TRBD1 (5 bases). This CDR3 comprises 13 residues. Trimming took 3 bases from V and 9 from J, leaving 15 bases between them. Germline V gives CDR1 DFQATT, CDR2 SNEGSKA (reference sequence). The CDR3 protein is CSASEGRGGPQHF. The CDR3 DNA follows: TGCAGTGCTAGCGAGGGACGGGGGGGGCCCCAGCATTTT.

This clonotype appeared many times. The junction shows a germline mismatch at one end, possibly a read error. The CDR3 protein is CASSLASGRYEQYF. The CDR3 DNA reads TGTGCCAGCAGCCTAGCGTCAGGGCGGTACGAGCAGTACTTC. The chain carries TRBV7-2 and TRBJ2-7, with D maybe TRBD2 (6 bases). Germline V gene data show CDR1 as SGHTA and CDR2 as FQGNSA. CDR3 size: 14 residues.

This clonotype was seen many times. V and J are TRBV20-1 and TRBJ1-3, with unresolved D. Trimming pared 6 bases from V and 4 bases from J, leaving 10 bases between. This CDR3 comprises 12 residues. Germline CDR1 DFQATT, CDR2 SNEGSKA (reference sequence). CDR3 residues: CSAPLRGNTIYF. CDR3 sequence (DNA): TGCAGTGCCCCCCTCAGAGGAAACACCATATATTTT.

At least ten counts were recorded for this clonotype. The chain is built from TRBV4-1 and TRBJ1-3; D not certain. This CDR3 spans 15 amino acids. V lost 4 bases, J lost 1 base, and 11 bases lay in between. CDR1 and CDR2 from the germline V gene are MGHRA and YSYEKL. The CDR3 reads CASSPKGVSGNTIYF. In nucleotides, the CDR3 is TGCGCCAGCAGCCCGAAGGGAGTTTCTGGAAACACCATATATTTT.

This clonotype was found many times. The CDR3 DNA sequence: TGCGCCAGCAGCTTAGGGACAGGTGGAAACACCATATATTTT. Amino acids: CASSLGTGGNTIYF. J is TRBJ1-3 and V is TRBV5-1; 8 bases match TRBD1. The V and J ends lost 2 bases and 3 bases, in that order; junction bases with no gene match: 1. CDR1 is SGHRS, CDR2 YFSETQ, per germline. The CDR3 is 14 amino acids.

The sample holds many counts of this clonotype. The CDR3 spells CSAQGTASYNEQFF. CDR3 bases: TGCAGTGCCCAAGGGACGGCTTCCTACAATGAGCAGTTCTTC. This chain joins TRBV20-1 and TRBJ2-1, with D perhaps assigned TRBD1 or TRBD2 (5 bases each). Trimming removed 6 bases from V and 1 base from J, with 13 bases in between. CDR1 is DFQATT and CDR2 is SNEGSKA in the germline V gene (reference sequence). There are 14 residues in the CDR3.

This clonotype was seen repeatedly, ten times or more. V gene TRBV7-7 combines with J gene TRBJ1-3; TRBD1 matches 8 bases. Germline V CDR1 and CDR2: SSHAT, FNYEAQ (reference sequence). The trim removed 5 bases at V and 0 bases at J, leaving 9 bases unmatched. There are 17 residues in the CDR3. CDR3 amino acids: CASSPGTGPLSGNTIYF. The CDR3, as DNA: TGTGCCAGCAGCCCCGGGACAGGACCTCTCTCTGGAAACACCATATATTTT.

This clonotype was observed many times. A much larger clone is a single base away; this may be a read error. V gene TRBV18 combines with J gene TRBJ2-3, with a tentative D call TRBD1 (5 bases). Looked up from germline, CDR1 is KGHSH and CDR2 is LQKENI. This CDR3 has 13 amino acids. The CDR3 nucleotides are TGTGCCAACTCACCACCGGACACAGCTACGCAGTATTTT. Protein product: CANSPPDTATQYF.

This clonotype was observed at least ten times. CDR3 loop: CASSGFGQGANEQFF. The CDR3 DNA follows: TGCGCCAGCAGCGGGTTCGGACAGGGGGCTAATGAGCAGTTCTTC. The chain is built from TRBV5-1 and TRBJ2-1, with 11 bases that match TRBD1. V lost 4 bases to trimming and J lost 7 bases; unmatched junction nucleotides: 7. The CDR3 has 15 amino acids. The germline V gene encodes CDR1 SGHRS and CDR2 YFSETQ.

This clonotype was observed a few times. As DNA, the CDR3 is TGTGCCAGCTCACCGAGCGAGGGGCAGGCTAATGAAAAACTGTTTTTT. Protein sequence: CASSPSEGQANEKLFF. J is TRBJ1-4 and V is TRBV18; a weak D match, TRBD1 (5 bases). The CDR3 covers 16 residues. V was pared by 3 bases and J by 3 bases, with 14 bases between. Germline CDR1 is KGHSH and CDR2 is LQKENI. The full variable domain, completed using reference TRBV18 and TRBJ1-4, is NAGVMQNPRHLVRRRGQEARLRCSPMKGHSHVYWYRQLPEEGLKFMVYLQKENIIDESGMPKERFSAEFPKEGPSILRIQQVVRGDSAAYFCASSPSEGQANEKLFFGSGTQLSVL.

Ten or more counts support this clonotype. J is TRBJ2-3 and V is TRBV7-2; 11 bases agree with TRBD2. Germline V CDR1 and CDR2: SGHTA, FQGNSA. The CDR3 sequence is 16 residues long. J was trimmed by 4 bases and V by 8 bases; bases with no gene match: 11. The CDR3 here is CASSPTSGALSDTQYF. CDR3 nucleotides: TGTGCCAGCTCGCCGACTAGCGGGGCACTCTCAGATACGCAGTATTTT.

This clonotype has at least ten counts. The chain links TRBV5-1 to TRBJ1-5; TRBD1 is a possible D gene (5 bases). Germline CDR1 SGHRS, CDR2 YFSETQ. V dropped 1 base and J dropped 7 bases, with 12 bases sitting between them. This CDR3 comprises 14 residues. The CDR3 nucleotides read TGCGCCAGCAGCTTGTTTGGACCAGGGCAGCCCCAGCATTTT. Translating it yields CASSLFGPGQPQHF.

There are many counts of this clonotype. The chain uses TRBV5-6 and TRBJ1-2, with 8 nucleotides matching TRBD1. The CDR3 is 15 residues long. From germline, CDR1 is SGHDT and CDR2 YYEEEE. With V trimmed by 1 base and J by 8 bases, 10 bases remained unmatched. Here the CDR3 reads CASSLFSQGARGYTF. CDR3 DNA: TGTGCCAGCAGCTTGTTCAGCCAGGGGGCGCGCGGCTACACCTTC.